The 13 T cell receptor beta chains presented below share a single source sample, sequenced in a study of shared T cell receptors in the human thymus. Profiling relied on immunoSEQ multiplex PCR, and the TCRdb table lists in-frame clones only, not all of them. The profile shows some 720,000 clones, approximately 87% of them singletons. These sequences were also reported in another study, on human thymus T cells.

Sequences were obtained from thymocytes. These receptors came from a boy under three years old with a congenital heart defect.

The chain combines TRBV5-1 with TRBJ2-2; D not certain. V shed 4 bases and J shed 2 bases, with 6 bases lying between them. The CDR3 contains 13 residues. Germline CDR1 reads SGHRS; CDR2 reads YFSETQ. As DNA, the CDR3 is TGCGCCAGCAGCCTCGTCAACACCGGGGAGCTGTTTTTT. Protein: CASSLVNTGELFF.

The chain couples TRBV1 to TRBJ2-3; no DNA check was done on the table's D call, TRBD2. TRBV1 is recorded as a pseudogene. The CDR3 has 19 residues. CDR3 loop: CTSSQERPTSGGRTDTQYF. In DNA form, the CDR3 reads TGCACCAGCAGCCAGGAGAGACCGACTAGCGGAGGCAGGACAGATACGCAGTATTTT.

The V call is TRBV6-4, the J call TRBJ2-3, with 12 bases aligning to TRBD2. With 3 bases clipped from V and 3 bases from J, the junction kept 10 bases outside the gene matches. CDR3 length: 18 residues. Germline V gene sequence: CDR1 MRHNA, CDR2 SNTAGT. CDR3 residues: CASSERTSGTLGTDTQYF. The CDR3 coding sequence is TGTGCCAGCAGTGAACGGACTAGCGGGACCTTGGGGACAGATACGCAGTATTTT.

This clone has a single count. This chain uses TRBV4-3 with TRBJ2-2, with 7 bases lining up with TRBD2. J gave up 7 bases and V 0 bases, and 14 bases lay outside the gene matches. The CDR3 sequence is 18 residues long. Per germline, CDR1 LGHNA and CDR2 YSLEER. CDR3 sequence (DNA): TGCGCCAGCAGCCAAGATACCCGCCAGCGGGATGGTAGCGGGGAGCTGTTTTTT. Its translation is CASSQDTRQRDGSGELFF.

V usage is TRBV6-5 and J usage is TRBJ2-2; D may be TRBD1 (6 bases). Trimming shortened V by 6 bases and J by 3 bases, and 11 bases separated the two germline ends. The CDR3 sequence is 14 residues long. Germline assignment: CDR1 MNHEY and CDR2 SVGAGI. DNA for the CDR3: TGTGCCAGCAGGAAAGGGGGATACACCGGGGAGCTGTTTTTT. This encodes CASRKGGYTGELFF.

This sequence joins TRBV28 and TRBJ2-4; TRBD2 aligns across 8 bases. The CDR3 runs to 16 residues. The germline gives CDR1 MDHEN, CDR2 SYDVKM. Unmatched junction bases numbered 14, after V lost 10 bases and J lost 3 bases. CDR3 amino acids: CATGLALESGKNIQYF. The CDR3 DNA follows: TGTGCCACCGGACTAGCCTTGGAGAGCGGCAAAAACATTCAGTACTTC.

This chain uses TRBV5-6 with TRBJ1-2, with 9 bases matching TRBD1. The CDR3 is 14 amino acids. The V and J ends lost 4 bases and 5 bases, in that order; junction bases with no gene match: 6. From germline, CDR1 is SGHDT and CDR2 YYEEEE. CDR3 amino acids: CASSGGTGQYGYTF. In DNA form, the CDR3 reads TGTGCCAGCAGCGGTGGGACAGGGCAGTATGGCTACACCTTC.

This chain connects TRBV4-3 to TRBJ1-4; 9 nucleotides line up with TRBD1. J gave up 4 bases and V 4 bases, and 4 bases lay outside the gene matches. CDR3 size: 15 residues. Germline V gene data show CDR1 as LGHNA and CDR2 as YSLEER. The CDR3 region is CASSPMDRGNEKLFF. In nucleotides, the CDR3 is TGCGCCAGCAGCCCAATGGACAGGGGTAATGAAAAACTGTTTTTT.

This clone was seen just once. The chain couples TRBV2 to TRBJ1-1; 10 positions match TRBD1. CDR1 SNHLY and CDR2 FYNNEI come from the germline V gene. This CDR3 region has 15 residues. V gave up 2 bases and J gave up 4 bases; unmatched junction bases: 4. CDR3 region: CASSEPGTGVTEAFF. The CDR3 DNA sequence: TGTGCCAGCAGTGAACCCGGGACAGGGGTCACTGAAGCTTTCTTT.

The chain joins TRBV9 to TRBJ1-2; maybe TRBD1 (6 bases). Germline CDR1 is SGDLS and CDR2 is YYNGEE. The CDR3 covers 16 residues. Trimming removed 3 bases from V and 3 bases from J, with 18 bases in between. DNA of the CDR3: TGTGCCAGCAGCGCGAGAACCCAGACAGGAGACTATGGCTACACCTTC. This sequence encodes CASSARTQTGDYGYTF. Filled out from reference TRBV9 and TRBJ1-2, the complete variable domain reads DSGVTQTPKHLITATGQRVTLRCSPRSGDLSVYWYQQSLDQGLQFLIQYYNGEERAKGNILERFSAQQFPDLHSELNLSSLELGDSALYFCASSARTQTGDYGYTFGSGTRLTVV.

The chain has TRBV19 and TRBJ1-5; D unresolved. Germline V gives CDR1 LNHDA, CDR2 SQIVND (reference sequence). There are 21 residues in the CDR3. Trimming shortened V by 3 bases and J by 1 base, and 28 bases separated the two germline ends. CDR3 coding DNA: TGTGCCAGTAGTATCCGCCCCCACAGAGTCCGCGTTTCGTGGAGCAATCAGCCCCAGCATTTT. Protein: CASSIRPHRVRVSWSNQPQHF.

The chain recombines TRBV7-9 with TRBJ2-3; 12 positions agree with TRBD2. Trimming took 5 bases from V and 8 from J; bases not matched to a gene: 11. Germline CDR1 SEHNR, CDR2 FQNEAQ (reference sequence). This CDR3 has 16 amino acids. The DNA for the CDR3 is TGTGCCAGCAGCCCGCGAAGACTAGCGGGAGAGGGTACGCAGTATTTT. Encoded protein: CASSPRRLAGEGTQYF.

The V gene is TRBV5-1, the J gene TRBJ1-2; D is possibly TRBD1 (6 bases). CDR1 SGHRS and CDR2 YFSETQ come from the germline V gene. This CDR3 has 17 amino acids. V lost 4 bases to trimming and J lost 0 bases, with 19 bases between them. The CDR3 sequence is CASSLTPQGSANYGYTF. DNA of the CDR3: TGCGCCAGCAGCCTTACCCCACAGGGATCTGCTAACTATGGCTACACCTTC.